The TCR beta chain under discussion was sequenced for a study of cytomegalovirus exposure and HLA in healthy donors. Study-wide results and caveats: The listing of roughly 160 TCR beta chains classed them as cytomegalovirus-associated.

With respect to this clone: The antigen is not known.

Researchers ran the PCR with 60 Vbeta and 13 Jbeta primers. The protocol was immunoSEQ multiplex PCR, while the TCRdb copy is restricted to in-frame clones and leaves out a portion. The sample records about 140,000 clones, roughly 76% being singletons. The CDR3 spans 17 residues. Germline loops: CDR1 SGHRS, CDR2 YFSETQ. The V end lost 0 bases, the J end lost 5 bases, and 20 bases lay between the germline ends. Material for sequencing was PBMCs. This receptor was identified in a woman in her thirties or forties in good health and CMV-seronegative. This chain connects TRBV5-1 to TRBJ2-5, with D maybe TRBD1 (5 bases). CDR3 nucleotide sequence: TGCGCCAGCAGCTTGGAGGGGCCCGACAATCTTGGGGAGACCCAGTACTTC. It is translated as CASSLEGPDNLGETQYF.